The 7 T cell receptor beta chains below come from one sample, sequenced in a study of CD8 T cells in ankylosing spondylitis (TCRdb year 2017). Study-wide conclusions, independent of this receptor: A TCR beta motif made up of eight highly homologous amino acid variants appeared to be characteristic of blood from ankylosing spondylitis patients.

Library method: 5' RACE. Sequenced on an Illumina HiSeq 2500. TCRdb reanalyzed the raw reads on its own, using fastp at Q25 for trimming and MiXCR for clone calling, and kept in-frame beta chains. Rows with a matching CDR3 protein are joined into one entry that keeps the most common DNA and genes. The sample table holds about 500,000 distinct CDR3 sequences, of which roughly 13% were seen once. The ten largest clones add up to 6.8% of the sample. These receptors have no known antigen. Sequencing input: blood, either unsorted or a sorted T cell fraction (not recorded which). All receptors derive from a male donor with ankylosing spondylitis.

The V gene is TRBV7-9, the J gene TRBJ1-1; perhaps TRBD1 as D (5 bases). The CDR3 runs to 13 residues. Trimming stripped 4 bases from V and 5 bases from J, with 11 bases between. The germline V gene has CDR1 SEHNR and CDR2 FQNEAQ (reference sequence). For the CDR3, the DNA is TGTGCCAGCAGCTGGGACGGATTAACTGAAGCTTTCTTT. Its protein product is CASSWDGLTEAFF.

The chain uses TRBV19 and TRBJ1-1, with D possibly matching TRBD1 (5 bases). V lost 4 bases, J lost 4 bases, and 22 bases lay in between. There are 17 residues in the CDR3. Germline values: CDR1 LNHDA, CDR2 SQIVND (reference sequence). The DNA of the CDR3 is TGTGCCAGTAGTACCTCCCCGACAGAGGGCTACTCCACTGAAGCTTTCTTT. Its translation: CASSTSPTEGYSTEAFF.

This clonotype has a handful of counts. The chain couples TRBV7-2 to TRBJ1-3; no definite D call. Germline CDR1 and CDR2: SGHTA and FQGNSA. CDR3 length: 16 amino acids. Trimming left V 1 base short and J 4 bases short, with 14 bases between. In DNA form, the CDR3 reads TGTGCCAGCAGCTTAGAGCACCCTTCCTTGGGAAACACCATATATTTT. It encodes CASSLEHPSLGNTIYF.

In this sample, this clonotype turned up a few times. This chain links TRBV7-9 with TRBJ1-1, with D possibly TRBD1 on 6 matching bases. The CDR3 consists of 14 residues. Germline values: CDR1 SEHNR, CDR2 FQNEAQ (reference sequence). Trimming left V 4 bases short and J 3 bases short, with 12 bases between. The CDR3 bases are TGTGCCAGCAGCTCGAGGGGGGGCTACACTGAAGCTTTCTTT. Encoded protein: CASSSRGGYTEAFF.

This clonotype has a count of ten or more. The CDR3 DNA follows: TGTGCCACCAGTGACCCGACGGATTTGGGTCAGCCCCAGCATTTT. This sequence encodes CATSDPTDLGQPQHF. J is TRBJ1-5 and V is TRBV24-1; D is undetermined. The CDR3 runs 15 residues. Germline assignment: CDR1 KGHDR and CDR2 SFDVKD. Trimming left V 4 bases short and J 6 bases short, with 15 bases between.

CDR3 residues: CASSQVDRSFYNEQFF. CDR3 DNA: TGTGCCAGCAGCCAAGTGGACAGGTCTTTCTACAATGAGCAGTTCTTC. The chain employs TRBV4-2 and TRBJ2-1; 7 nucleotides match TRBD1. The CDR3 loop spans 16 amino acids. CDR1 and CDR2 (germline): LGHNA, YNFKEQ. The J segment lost 3 bases and the V segment lost 1 base, leaving 6 bases of the junction unmatched.

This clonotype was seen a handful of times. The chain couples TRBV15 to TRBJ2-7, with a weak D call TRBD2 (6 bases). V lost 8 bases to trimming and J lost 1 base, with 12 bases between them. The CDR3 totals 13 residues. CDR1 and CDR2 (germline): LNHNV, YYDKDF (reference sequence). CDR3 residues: CATGRWDSYEQYF. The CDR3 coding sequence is TGTGCCACCGGGAGGTGGGATTCCTACGAGCAGTACTTC.